This T cell receptor beta chain was identified during a study of monozygotic twins with inflammatory bowel disease. No DNA is given; TCRdb re-called the 5' RACE reads and lists each CDR3 protein once. The sample table sets out fewer than 400,000 distinct CDR3 sequences. This CDR3 is built from 14 residues. Germline CDR1 reads SGHTA; CDR2 reads FQGNSA. The sample comprised blood. The genes are TRBV7-2 and TRBJ2-6. This clonotype was sampled from a human donor with ulcerative colitis or Crohn's disease, or a healthy co-twin of an affected twin (not recorded which). The CDR3 loop reads CASRGISGANVLTF.